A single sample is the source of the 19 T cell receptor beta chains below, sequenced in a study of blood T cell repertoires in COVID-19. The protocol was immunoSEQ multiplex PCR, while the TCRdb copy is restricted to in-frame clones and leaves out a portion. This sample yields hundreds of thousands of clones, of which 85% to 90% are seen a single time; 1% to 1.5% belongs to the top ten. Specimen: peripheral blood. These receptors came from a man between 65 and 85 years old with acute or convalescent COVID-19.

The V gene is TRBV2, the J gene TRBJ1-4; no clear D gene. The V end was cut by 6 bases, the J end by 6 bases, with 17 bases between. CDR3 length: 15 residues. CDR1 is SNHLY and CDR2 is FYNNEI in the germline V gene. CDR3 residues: CASRSRSGGDEKLFF. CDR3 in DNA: TGTGCCAGCAGATCACGGTCGGGTGGCGATGAAAAACTGTTTTTT.

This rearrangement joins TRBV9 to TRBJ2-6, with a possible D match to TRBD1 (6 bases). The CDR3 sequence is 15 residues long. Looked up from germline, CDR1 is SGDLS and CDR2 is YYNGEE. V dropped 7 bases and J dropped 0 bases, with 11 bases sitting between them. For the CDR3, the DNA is TGTGCCAGCGGGGACACCGACTCTGGGGCCAACGTCCTGACTTTC. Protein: CASGDTDSGANVLTF. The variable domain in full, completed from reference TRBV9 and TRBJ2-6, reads DSGVTQTPKHLITATGQRVTLRCSPRSGDLSVYWYQQSLDQGLQFLIQYYNGEERAKGNILERFSAQQFPDLHSELNLSSLELGDSALYFCASGDTDSGANVLTFGAGSRLTVL.

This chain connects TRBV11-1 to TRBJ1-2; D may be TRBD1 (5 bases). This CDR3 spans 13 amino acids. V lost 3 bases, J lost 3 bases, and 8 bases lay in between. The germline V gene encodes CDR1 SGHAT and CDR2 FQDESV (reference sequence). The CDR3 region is CASSFPGYYGYTF. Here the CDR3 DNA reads TGTGCCAGCAGCTTCCCAGGGTACTATGGCTACACCTTC.

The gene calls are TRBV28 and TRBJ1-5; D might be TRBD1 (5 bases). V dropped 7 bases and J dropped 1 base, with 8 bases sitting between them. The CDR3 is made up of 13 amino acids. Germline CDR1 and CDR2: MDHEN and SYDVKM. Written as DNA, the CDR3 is TGTGCCAGCAATCAGGGAAGCAATCAGCCCCAGCATTTT. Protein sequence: CASNQGSNQPQHF.

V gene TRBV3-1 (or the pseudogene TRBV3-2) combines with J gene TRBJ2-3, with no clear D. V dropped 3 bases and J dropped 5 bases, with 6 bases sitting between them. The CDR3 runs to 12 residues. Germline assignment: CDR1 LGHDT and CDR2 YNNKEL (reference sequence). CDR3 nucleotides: TGTGCCAGCAGCCACCCGAGAGATACGCAGTATTTT. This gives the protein CASSHPRDTQYF.

CDR3: CASSLYRVTDTQYF. DNA for the CDR3: TGTGCCAGCAGCTTATACAGGGTGACAGATACGCAGTATTTT. V usage is TRBV7-2 and J usage is TRBJ2-3, with D perhaps TRBD1 (6 bases). Per germline, CDR1 SGHTA and CDR2 FQGNSA. The CDR3 contains 14 residues. V was cut by 2 bases and J by 3 bases, with 9 bases left in between.

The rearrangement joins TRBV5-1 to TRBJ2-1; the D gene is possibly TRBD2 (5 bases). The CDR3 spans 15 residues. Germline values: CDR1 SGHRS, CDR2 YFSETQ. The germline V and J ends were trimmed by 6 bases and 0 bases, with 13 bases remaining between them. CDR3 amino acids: CASTLALSSYNEQFF. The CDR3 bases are TGCGCCAGCACCTTAGCGCTCAGCTCCTACAATGAGCAGTTCTTC. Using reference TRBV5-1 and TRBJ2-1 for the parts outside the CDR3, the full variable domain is KAGVTQTPRYLIKTRGQQVTLSCSPISGHRSVSWYQQTPGQGLQFLFEYFSETQRNKGNFPGRFSGRQFSNSRSEMNVSTLELGDSALYLCASTLALSSYNEQFFGPGTRLTVL.

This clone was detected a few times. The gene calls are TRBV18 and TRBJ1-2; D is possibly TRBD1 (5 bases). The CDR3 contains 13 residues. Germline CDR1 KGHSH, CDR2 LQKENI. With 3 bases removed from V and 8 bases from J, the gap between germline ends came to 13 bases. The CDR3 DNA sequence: TGTGCCAGCTCACCCCGCAGGGATGACGGCTACACCTTC. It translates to CASSPRRDDGYTF.

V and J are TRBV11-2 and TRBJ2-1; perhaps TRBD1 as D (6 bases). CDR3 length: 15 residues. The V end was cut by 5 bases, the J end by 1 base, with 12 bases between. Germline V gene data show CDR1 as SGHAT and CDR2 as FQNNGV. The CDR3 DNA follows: TGTGCCAGCAGCCCCGCTACAGGGTCCTACAATGAGCAGTTCTTC. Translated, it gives CASSPATGSYNEQFF.

For the CDR3, the DNA is TGTGCCAGCAGTTTAGGGGGGGGCTCTTATGGCTACACCTTC. This sequence encodes CASSLGGGSYGYTF. The chain joins TRBV28 to TRBJ1-2, with D possibly matching TRBD1 (6 bases). The CDR3 is 14 amino acids. Between the trimmed V and J ends, which lost 2 bases and 5 bases, there was a span of 12 bases. CDR1 and CDR2 from the germline V gene are MDHEN and SYDVKM.

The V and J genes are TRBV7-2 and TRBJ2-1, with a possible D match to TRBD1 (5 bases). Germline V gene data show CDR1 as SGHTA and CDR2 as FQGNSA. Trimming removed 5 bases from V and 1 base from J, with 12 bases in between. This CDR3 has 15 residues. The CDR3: CASSLTGGSYNEQFF. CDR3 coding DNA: TGTGCCAGCAGCCTCACAGGCGGATCCTACAATGAGCAGTTCTTC.

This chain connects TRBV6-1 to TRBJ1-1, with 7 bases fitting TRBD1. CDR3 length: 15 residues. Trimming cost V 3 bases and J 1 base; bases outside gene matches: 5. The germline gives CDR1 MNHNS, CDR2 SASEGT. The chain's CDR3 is CASSELTGSNTEAFF. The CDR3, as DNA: TGTGCCAGCAGTGAGTTGACAGGGTCGAACACTGAAGCTTTCTTT.

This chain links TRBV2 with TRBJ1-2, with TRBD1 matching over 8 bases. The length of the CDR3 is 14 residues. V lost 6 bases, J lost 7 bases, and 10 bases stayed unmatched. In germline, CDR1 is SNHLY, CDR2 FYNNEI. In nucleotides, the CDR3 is TGTGCCAGCAGCTGGGACAGGCGGAAGGGTGGCTACACCTTC. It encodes CASSWDRRKGGYTF. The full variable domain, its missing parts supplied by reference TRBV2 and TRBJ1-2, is EPEVTQTPSHQVTQMGQEVILRCVPISNHLYFYWYRQILGQKVEFLVSFYNNEISEKSEIFDDQFSVERPDGSNFTLKIRSTKLEDSAMYFCASSWDRRKGGYTFGSGTRLTVV.

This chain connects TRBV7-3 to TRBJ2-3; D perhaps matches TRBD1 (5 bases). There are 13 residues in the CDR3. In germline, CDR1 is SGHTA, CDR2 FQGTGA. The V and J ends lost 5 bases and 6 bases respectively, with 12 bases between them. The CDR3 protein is CASSPNGADTQYF. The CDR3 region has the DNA TGTGCCAGCAGCCCGAATGGGGCTGATACGCAGTATTTT.

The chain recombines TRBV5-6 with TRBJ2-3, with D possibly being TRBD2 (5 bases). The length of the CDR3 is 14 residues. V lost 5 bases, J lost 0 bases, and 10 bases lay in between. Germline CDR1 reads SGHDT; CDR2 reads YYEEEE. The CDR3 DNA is TGTGCCAGCAGAGGAGGACCGAGCACAGATACGCAGTATTTT. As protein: CASRGGPSTDTQYF.

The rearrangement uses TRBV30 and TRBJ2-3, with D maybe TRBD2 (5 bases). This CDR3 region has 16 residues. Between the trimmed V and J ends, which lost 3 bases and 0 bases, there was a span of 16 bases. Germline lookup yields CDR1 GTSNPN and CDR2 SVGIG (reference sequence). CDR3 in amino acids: CAWSEKAAPSTDTQYF. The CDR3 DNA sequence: TGTGCCTGGAGCGAGAAAGCGGCACCTAGCACAGATACGCAGTATTTT.

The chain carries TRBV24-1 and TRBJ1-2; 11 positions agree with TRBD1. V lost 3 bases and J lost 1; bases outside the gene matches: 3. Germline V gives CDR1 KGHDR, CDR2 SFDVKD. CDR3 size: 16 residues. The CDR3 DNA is TGTGCCACCAGTGATGGACAGGGGGCGAGTAACTATGGCTACACCTTC. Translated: CATSDGQGASNYGYTF.

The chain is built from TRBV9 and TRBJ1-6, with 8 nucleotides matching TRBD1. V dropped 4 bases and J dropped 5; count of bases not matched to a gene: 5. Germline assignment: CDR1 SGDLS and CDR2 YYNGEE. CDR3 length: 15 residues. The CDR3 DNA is TGTGCCAGCAGCTCCCGACAGGGGAATAATTCACCCCTCCACTTT. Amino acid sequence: CASSSRQGNNSPLHF.

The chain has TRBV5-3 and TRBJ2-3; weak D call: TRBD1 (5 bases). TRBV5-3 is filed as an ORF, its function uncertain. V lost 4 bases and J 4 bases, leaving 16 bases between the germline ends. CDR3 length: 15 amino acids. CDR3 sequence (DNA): TGTGCCAGAAGCCCGGATCAGGGTCATGCAGATACGCAGTATTTT. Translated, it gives CARSPDQGHADTQYF.